This T cell receptor beta chain emerged from a study of quantifying T cell responses using KT2 cells listed by TCRdb under 2017. Study-wide context: RNA was DNase-treated and reverse transcribed with TCR alpha and beta constant-region primers, mostly using SuperScript III. The efficiency of the T4 ligation step under optimum conditions was estimated to be greater than 9.5%. To prevent over-amplification, PCR2 was performed as a SYBR Green qPCR and halted at a predetermined fluorescence threshold.

Known numbers of KT2, a T cell clone whose TCR had been sequenced previously, were spiked into unfractionated PBMC to test the sensitivity and accuracy of the pipeline. A range of KT2-to-PBMC ratios was produced by mixing KT2 cells with a fixed number of PBMC. For this chain, trimming is 2 bases at the V end and 7 bases at the J end, and the number of junction bases without a gene match is 9. The CDR3 spans 16 residues, from the cysteine through the phenylalanine. The entry retains the CDR3 DNA only, 48 bases that are in frame from base 1. CDR1 and CDR2, per the germline V gene (reference sequence), are MNHEY and SMNVEV. Receptors were amplified or captured by UMI-ligation and nested PCR. T4 RNA ligase 1 was used to ligate a single-stranded oligonucleotide containing the Illumina SP2 sequence and a UMI to the 3' end of the cDNA. PCR1 was run for about 4 cycles (98 degrees C for 15 s, 69 degrees C for 30 s, 72 degrees C for 40 s), and an equimolar mix of RC1.1 and RC1.2, covering TRBC1 and TRBC2, was used as the beta primer. From PCR2 onward, TCR alpha and beta chains were processed separately, with sample indices and Illumina adaptors added. The UMI comprised 12 random nucleotides, as two hexamers separated by a spacer, placed after an 8-base spacer. The libraries were sequenced on an Illumina MiSeq using v2 2x251 paired-end chemistry, usually with around eleven samples in each run. PhiX DNA at about 5-7.5% was added to each sequencing library to increase diversity. From the authors' description of their analysis: bcl2fastq converted raw reads to FASTQ, and Demultiplexor demultiplexed the reads by dual indices. V and J genes were assigned by Decombinator through tag matching that permitted a single base-pair mismatch. Using UMIs, Collapsinator corrected both sequencing errors and the frequency errors that come from PCR heterogeneity. CDR3Translator converted Decombinator identifiers to nucleotide sequence, translated to amino acids, and extracted CDR3 using C- and N-terminal motifs. Each distinct KT2 TCR was counted as one cluster of KT2 sequences that shared a single unique molecular identifier. The raw public reads went through TCRdb reprocessing: fastp at Q25, MiXCR clone calling, in-frame beta chains kept. Every distinct CDR3 protein forms one entry, paired with its most common genes and DNA. For this entry, the V and J calls and clone size follow TCRdb and not the study's own pipeline. The sample records 50,000 to 70,000 distinct CDR3 sequences, over 9% of which are singletons. Together, the top ten hold around 9.9% of the sample.

This clonotype occurred many times. Its antigen is currently not known. Per-base qualities were not stored, and no clone one base away is much larger. The study at large found these results: The numbers of KT2 alpha and beta sequences increased linearly with the number of input KT2 cells across several orders of magnitude. This TCR sequencing study did not compare the pipeline side by side with other TCR sequencing techniques. At very high KT2 spike-in numbers, detection of KT2 sequences reached saturation. KT2 sequences were still detected at the lowest spike-in tested, roughly one KT2 cell per 100,000 PBMC.

The sequence derives from a human donor. Input material: PBMCs spiked with cells of the T cell clone KT2. The rearranged segments are TRBV27 and TRBJ2-1; 9 central nucleotides agree with TRBD2. The nucleotide sequence reads as follows: TGTGCCAGCAGTTTAATGGTAGCGGGAGTGGTAAATGAGCAGTTCTTC. Its protein is CASSLMVAGVVNEQFF.